Following are 8 T cell receptor beta chains from one sample sequenced in a study of T cell clonotyping in hematopoietic cell transplantation. The protocol was immunoSEQ multiplex PCR, while the TCRdb copy is restricted to in-frame clones and leaves out a portion. The table includes more than 12,000 clones, roughly 60% detected once. Sequencing was performed on PBMCs. These receptors all stem from a human donor who either received an allogeneic hematopoietic cell transplant for a myeloid malignancy or was a related donor (not recorded which). Some clones in this sample may be carry-over from other donors' samples.

A few counts support this clone. The chain combines TRBV14 with TRBJ1-1, with 8 bases fitting TRBD1. This CDR3 has 18 amino acids. Germline assignment: CDR1 SGHDN and CDR2 FVKESK. V trimming: 6 bases; J trimming: 0 bases; junction bases outside the gene matches: 15. The CDR3 reads CASRESGQGNRLNTEAFF. CDR3 in DNA: TGTGCCAGCAGAGAATCAGGACAGGGTAACAGATTGAACACTGAAGCTTTCTTT.

The V gene is TRBV6-6, the J gene TRBJ2-6, with D unresolved. The CDR3 runs 11 residues. With 11 bases removed from V and 1 base from J, the gap between germline ends came to 3 bases. The germline V gene has CDR1 MNHNY and CDR2 SVGAGI (reference sequence). The DNA for the CDR3 is TGTGCCCTATCTGGGGCCAACGTCCTGACTTTC. It translates to CALSGANVLTF.

J is TRBJ1-2 and V is TRBV4-3; 12 bases map to TRBD1. Per the germline V gene, CDR1 is LGHNA and CDR2 is YSLEER. The CDR3 has 17 amino acids. V lost 1 base to trimming and J lost 1 base; unmatched junction nucleotides: 4. The CDR3 DNA reads TGCGCCAGCAGCCAAGGGGGACAGGGGGCCTTTAACTATGGCTACACCTTC. It codes for CASSQGGQGAFNYGYTF.

The chain joins TRBV6-5 to TRBJ1-2, with D possibly matching TRBD1 (5 bases). The germline V and J ends were trimmed by 2 bases and 7 bases, with 14 bases remaining between them. Germline CDR1 is MNHEY and CDR2 is SVGAGI. The CDR3 is made up of 14 amino acids. DNA of the CDR3: TGTGCCAGCAGTTACCAGGGCCCGGGTGTTGGCTACACCTTC. Its translation is CASSYQGPGVGYTF.

The rearrangement joins TRBV28 to TRBJ2-5; 7 nucleotides align to TRBD2. This CDR3 has 13 residues. CDR1 MDHEN and CDR2 SYDVKM come from the germline V gene. Germline trimming cut 8 bases from V and 5 bases from J; bases unmatched to any gene: 8. CDR3 region: CASLGWEGETQYF. CDR3 sequence (DNA): TGTGCCAGCTTGGGTTGGGAGGGGGAGACCCAGTACTTC.

The chain has TRBV30 and TRBJ1-1; D gene ambiguous. V was clipped by 8 bases and J by 3 bases, with 10 bases between them. This CDR3 region has 11 residues. Germline lookup yields CDR1 GTSNPN and CDR2 SVGIG (reference sequence). The CDR3 reads CAGSRHTEAFF. DNA of the CDR3: TGTGCCGGATCCCGCCACACTGAAGCTTTCTTT.

A few counts support this clone. This rearrangement joins TRBV7-2 to TRBJ2-3; 15 positions match TRBD2. CDR1 and CDR2 from the germline V gene are SGHTA and FQGNSA. The CDR3 contains 17 residues. Trimming removed 4 bases from V and 5 bases from J; junction bases left unmatched: 7. CDR3 residues: CASSSGLAGGPEDTQYF. The CDR3 nucleotides read TGTGCCAGCAGCTCCGGACTAGCGGGAGGGCCGGAAGATACGCAGTATTTT. The variable domain in full, with the rest retrieved from reference TRBV7-2 and TRBJ2-3, is GAGVSQSPSNKVTEKGKDVELRCDPISGHTALYWYRQSLGQGLEFLIYFQGNSAPDKSGLPSDRFSAERTGGSVSTLTIQRTQQEDSAVYLCASSSGLAGGPEDTQYFGPGTRLTVL.

The chain employs TRBV7-2 and TRBJ2-3; D gene uncertain. Germline-derived CDR1 and CDR2 are SGHTA and FQGNSA. CDR3 size: 12 residues. Trimming left V 4 bases short and J 6 bases short, with 8 bases between. The CDR3 coding sequence is TGTGCCAGCAGCTCCTTCGCGGATACGCAGTATTTT. It codes for CASSSFADTQYF.